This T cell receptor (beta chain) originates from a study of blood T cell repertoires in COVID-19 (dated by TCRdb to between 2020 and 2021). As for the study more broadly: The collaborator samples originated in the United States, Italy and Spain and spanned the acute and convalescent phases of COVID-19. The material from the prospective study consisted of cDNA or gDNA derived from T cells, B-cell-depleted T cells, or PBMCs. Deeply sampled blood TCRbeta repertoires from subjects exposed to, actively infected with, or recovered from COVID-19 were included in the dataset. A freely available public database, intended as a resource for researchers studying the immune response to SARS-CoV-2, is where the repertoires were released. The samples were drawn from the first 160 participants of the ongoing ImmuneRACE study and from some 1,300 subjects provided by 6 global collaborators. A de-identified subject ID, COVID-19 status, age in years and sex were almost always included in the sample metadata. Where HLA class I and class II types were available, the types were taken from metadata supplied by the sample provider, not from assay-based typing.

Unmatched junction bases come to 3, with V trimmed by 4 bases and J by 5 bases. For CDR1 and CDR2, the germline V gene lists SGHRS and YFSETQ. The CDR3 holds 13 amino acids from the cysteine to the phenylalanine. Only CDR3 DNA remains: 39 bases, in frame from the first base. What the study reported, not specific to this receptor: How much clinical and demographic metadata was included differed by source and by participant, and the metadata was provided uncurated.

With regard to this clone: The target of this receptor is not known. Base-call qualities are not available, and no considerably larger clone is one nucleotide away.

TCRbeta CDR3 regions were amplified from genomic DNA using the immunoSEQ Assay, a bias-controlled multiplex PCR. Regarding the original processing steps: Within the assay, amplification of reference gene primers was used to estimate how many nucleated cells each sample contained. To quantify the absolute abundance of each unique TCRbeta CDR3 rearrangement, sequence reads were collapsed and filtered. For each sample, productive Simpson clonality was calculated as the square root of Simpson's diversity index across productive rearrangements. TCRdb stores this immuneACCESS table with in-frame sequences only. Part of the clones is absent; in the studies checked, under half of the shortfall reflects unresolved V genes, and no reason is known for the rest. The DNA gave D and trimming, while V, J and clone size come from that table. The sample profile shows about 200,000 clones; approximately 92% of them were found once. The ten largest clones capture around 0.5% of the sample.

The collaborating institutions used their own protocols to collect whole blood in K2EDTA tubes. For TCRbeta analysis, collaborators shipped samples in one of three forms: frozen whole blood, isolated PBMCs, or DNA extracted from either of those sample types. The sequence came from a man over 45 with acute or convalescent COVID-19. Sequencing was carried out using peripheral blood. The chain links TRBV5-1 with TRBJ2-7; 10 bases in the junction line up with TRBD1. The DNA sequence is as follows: TGCGCCAGCAGCCGGGACAGGGGCCACGAGCAGTACTTC. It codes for CASSRDRGHEQYF.